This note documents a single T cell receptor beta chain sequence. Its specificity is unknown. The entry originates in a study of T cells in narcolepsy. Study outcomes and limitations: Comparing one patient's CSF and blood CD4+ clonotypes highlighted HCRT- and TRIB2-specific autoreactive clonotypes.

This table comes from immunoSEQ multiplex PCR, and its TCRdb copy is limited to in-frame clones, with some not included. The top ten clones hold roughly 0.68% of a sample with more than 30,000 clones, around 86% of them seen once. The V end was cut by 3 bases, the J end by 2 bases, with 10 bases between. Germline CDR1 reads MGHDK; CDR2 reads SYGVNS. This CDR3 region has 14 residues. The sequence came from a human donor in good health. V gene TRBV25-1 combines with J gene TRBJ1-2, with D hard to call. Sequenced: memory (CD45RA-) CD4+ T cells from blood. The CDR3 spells CASSEPGLNYGYTF. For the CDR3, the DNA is TGTGCCAGCAGTGAGCCGGGTTTAAACTATGGCTACACCTTC.